Following are 8 T cell receptor beta chains from one sample sequenced in a study of blood T cell repertoires in COVID-19. The table came from immunoSEQ multiplex PCR; TCRdb's copy has only in-frame clones and leaves some out. The repertoire consists of 100,000 to 150,000 clones, with around two thirds occurring once and the leading ten covering about 2.2%. Sequencing input: peripheral blood. The receptors were sampled from a woman in her seventies with acute or convalescent COVID-19.

The V gene is TRBV3-1 (or the pseudogene TRBV3-2), the J gene TRBJ2-3; D is perhaps TRBD1 (7 bases). The CDR3 covers 16 residues. Germline V lookup: CDR1 LGHDT, CDR2 YNNKEL (reference sequence). CDR3 residues: CAPPYWSGGYTDTQYF. The CDR3 DNA reads as TGTGCTCCCCCGTATTGGTCAGGGGGGTACACAGATACGCAGTATTTT.

This clone has ten or more counts. CDR3 residues: CASSYSTGTGNTIYF. The CDR3 region has the DNA TGTGCCAGCAGTTACTCGACAGGGACTGGAAACACCATATATTTT. The rearrangement uses TRBV6-5 and TRBJ1-3; 7 bases are shared with TRBD1. Germline V gene data show CDR1 as MNHEY and CDR2 as SVGAGI. V lost 0 bases, J lost 2 bases, and 1 base stayed unmatched. The CDR3 is 15 amino acids.

This clone was seen a single time. The rearrangement uses TRBV6-6 and TRBJ2-5; 7 bases fit TRBD2. CDR1 MNHNY and CDR2 SVGAGI come from the germline V gene (reference sequence). The CDR3 runs 16 residues. J gave up 2 bases and V 1 base, and 7 bases lay outside the gene matches. The CDR3 here is CASSYLYPRGQETQYF. The CDR3 DNA follows: TGTGCCAGCAGTTACTTGTACCCGCGGGGGCAAGAGACCCAGTACTTC.

In its sample, this clone was seen a few times. The chain has TRBV19 and TRBJ1-5; D gene unclear. This CDR3 contains 13 residues. V was cut by 3 bases and J by 7 bases, with 10 bases left in between. Germline V gene sequence: CDR1 LNHDA, CDR2 SQIVND (reference sequence). DNA of the CDR3: TGTGCCAGTAGTATCCGGGGTAGGCAGCCCCAGCATTTT. Residues: CASSIRGRQPQHF.

This clone has only a few counts. V and J are TRBV28 and TRBJ2-5; 7 bases are shared with TRBD1. The CDR3 consists of 15 residues. The J segment lost 2 bases and the V segment lost 5 bases, leaving 8 bases of the junction unmatched. The V gene's germline CDR1 is MDHEN and CDR2 SYDVKM. CDR3 nucleotides: TGTGCCAGCAGTCGTACAGGGGATCCACAAGAGACCCAGTACTTC. As protein: CASSRTGDPQETQYF.

CDR3 residues: CASSPTPLIEKLFF. The CDR3 region has the DNA TGTGCCAGCTCACCAACGCCCCTAATTGAAAAACTGTTTTTT. The gene calls are TRBV18 and TRBJ1-4; D is unclear. Germline CDR1 reads KGHSH; CDR2 reads LQKENI. The ends were cut back, 2 bases at V and 7 bases at J, with 11 bases in the middle. The CDR3 consists of 14 residues.

The rearrangement uses TRBV7-9 and TRBJ2-7; maybe TRBD2 (6 bases). From germline, CDR1 is SEHNR and CDR2 FQNEAQ (reference sequence). V was cut by 5 bases and J by 5 bases, with 22 bases left in between. The CDR3 is made up of 16 amino acids. This CDR3 is CASSTRPRVPGDEQYF. The CDR3 bases are TGTGCCAGCAGCACTCGGCCCAGGGTCCCGGGGGACGAGCAGTACTTC.

This clone was detected only once. The J gene is TRBJ2-7, the V gene TRBV9; possibly TRBD1 for D (6 bases). This CDR3 region has 13 residues. Germline V gene data show CDR1 as SGDLS and CDR2 as YYNGEE. V was trimmed by 0 bases and J by 7 bases, leaving 11 bases between them. CDR3 in amino acids: CASSVEDSREQYF. In DNA form, the CDR3 reads TGTGCCAGCAGCGTAGAGGACAGCAGGGAGCAGTACTTC.